In this sample, the clone carrying this T cell receptor beta chain turned up once. The data are from a study of blood T cell repertoires in COVID-19. Overall study: The United States, Italy and Spain supplied acute and convalescent COVID-19 samples.

Cohorts were based on clinical histories the participants reported. Original methodology: Reference gene primer amplification yielded estimated nucleated cell counts. Sequencing used immunoSEQ multiplex PCR; TCRdb keeps in-frame clones, though not all of them. V, J and clone size are those of that table, while D and trimming were read from the DNA. Among hundreds of thousands of clones listed, 80% to 90% were seen once. V lost 0 bases and J lost 11, with 14 bases in between. This CDR3 region has 14 residues. Germline assignment: CDR1 PRHDT and CDR2 FYEKMQ (reference sequence). The clonotype comes from a man aged 18 to 29 who had recovered from COVID-19. What was sequenced was PBMCs or T cells enriched from blood (not recorded which). The chain employs TRBV13 and TRBJ1-5; D is undetermined. CDR3 region: CASSLGDEGPTQHF. The CDR3 region has the DNA TGTGCCAGCAGCTTAGGCGACGAGGGTCCAACCCAGCATTTT.